A single sample is the source of the 14 T cell receptor beta chains below, sequenced in a study of circulating and synovial CD4+ cells in juvenile arthritis. Profiled with immunoSEQ multiplex PCR; TCRdb holds only in-frame clones, not every one. The sample carries around 18,000 clones, roughly 89% recorded once. Material: CD4+ T cells from blood. These receptors all stem from a human donor with juvenile idiopathic arthritis.

The chain carries TRBV7-2 and TRBJ1-1; TRBD1 agrees at 8 bases. The CDR3 has 16 amino acids. V shed 2 bases, J shed 7 bases, and the junction held 12 bases outside the gene matches. CDR1 and CDR2 (germline): SGHTA, FQGNSA. This CDR3 reads CASSLYRDRWLGEAFF. CDR3 bases: TGTGCCAGCAGCTTATACCGGGACAGGTGGCTCGGTGAAGCTTTCTTT.

V is TRBV18 and J is TRBJ1-2; 7 bases are a match to TRBD1. Germline V gene sequence: CDR1 KGHSH, CDR2 LQKENI. V lost 6 bases, J lost 4 bases, and 8 bases stayed unmatched. The CDR3 runs 14 residues. CDR3 sequence (DNA): TGTGCCAGCTCTTGGGACAGTAGCCTCTATGGCTACACCTTC. It encodes CASSWDSSLYGYTF.

V is TRBV2 and J is TRBJ1-2; perhaps TRBD1 as D (5 bases). The CDR3 extends over 14 amino acids. V was trimmed by 2 bases and J by 6 bases, leaving 13 bases between them. CDR1 is SNHLY and CDR2 is FYNNEI in the germline V gene. In DNA, the CDR3 is TGTGCCAGCAGTGAAACAACGACAGTAGATGGCTACACCTTC. It specifies CASSETTTVDGYTF.

The sample holds a few counts of this clone. This rearrangement joins TRBV5-1 to TRBJ2-2; TRBD2 matches at 14 bases. The CDR3 spans 18 residues. CDR1 and CDR2 from the germline V gene are SGHRS and YFSETQ. V shed 4 bases, J shed 5 bases, and the junction held 10 bases outside the gene matches. Written as DNA, the CDR3 is TGCGCCAGCAGCCATCGGACTAGCGGGGGGCCAGGGACCGGGGAGCTGTTTTTT. It translates to CASSHRTSGGPGTGELFF.

The chain uses TRBV7-9 and TRBJ1-1; D possibly corresponds to TRBD1 (6 bases). CDR3 length equals 14 residues. Germline V lookup: CDR1 SEHNR, CDR2 FQNEAQ (reference sequence). V was shortened by 10 bases and J by 3 bases, with 18 bases between the two germline ends. This chain's CDR3 is CAIGRTGMYTEAFF. For the CDR3, the DNA is TGTGCCATCGGAAGAACAGGGATGTACACTGAAGCTTTCTTT.

This chain joins TRBV7-2 and TRBJ2-7, with a tentative D call TRBD2 (6 bases). The CDR3 totals 13 residues. From germline, CDR1 is SGHTA and CDR2 FQGNSA. V lost 6 bases, J lost 3 bases, and 12 bases lay in between. The CDR3 protein is CASRRDFSYEQYF. The DNA for the CDR3 is TGTGCCAGCAGGAGGGACTTTAGCTACGAGCAGTACTTC.

The chain has TRBV4-3 and TRBJ2-1; 10 bases map to TRBD2. The germline gives CDR1 LGHNA, CDR2 YSLEER. The CDR3 is 16 residues long. Losses at the gene ends were 0 bases for V and 11 bases for J; bases not matched to a gene: 10. CDR3 nucleotides: TGCGCCAGCAGCCAAGAGAGAGAGCGGGAGGGCCTTCAGCAGTTCTTC. Amino acids: CASSQEREREGLQQFF.

V gene TRBV6-4 combines with J gene TRBJ2-1; 8 bases fit TRBD1. The ends lost 3 bases at V and 3 bases at J; junction bases unmatched: 1. Germline V gene data show CDR1 as MRHNA and CDR2 as SNTAGT. The CDR3 contains 14 residues. CDR3 coding DNA: TGTGCCAGCAGTGAACAGGGGGGCTACAATGAGCAGTTCTTC. It is translated as CASSEQGGYNEQFF.

This chain uses TRBV7-2 with TRBJ2-1; 9 nucleotides line up with TRBD2. J was trimmed by 4 bases and V by 2 bases; bases with no gene match: 9. The CDR3 has 17 residues. Germline CDR1 reads SGHTA; CDR2 reads FQGNSA. CDR3 bases: TGTGCCAGCAGCTTAATGGGTTATAGCGGGGGTTACAATGAGCAGTTCTTC. Protein product: CASSLMGYSGGYNEQFF.

This clone was detected once. This chain connects TRBV18 to TRBJ1-1; D remains unclear. Trimming took 1 base from V and 6 from J, leaving 9 bases between them. The germline V gene encodes CDR1 KGHSH and CDR2 LQKENI. There are 13 residues in the CDR3. The DNA of the CDR3 is TGTGCCAGCTCACCACTGCATCGGGCTGAAGCTTTCTTT. Its translation: CASSPLHRAEAFF.

There are a few counts of this clone. V and J are TRBV19 and TRBJ1-6, with 7 bases aligning to TRBD1. The V and J ends lost 4 bases and 10 bases, in that order; junction bases with no gene match: 4. The CDR3 is 13 residues long. Germline CDR1 and CDR2: LNHDA and SQIVND (reference sequence). This CDR3 is CASSRNRGSPLHF. DNA for the CDR3: TGTGCCAGTAGTAGAAACAGGGGATCACCCCTCCACTTT.

The CDR3 nucleotides are TGTGCCATCAGGTCACAGGGCCAGCCCCAGCATTTT. Translating it yields CAIRSQGQPQHF. The V and J genes are TRBV10-3 and TRBJ1-5, with D tentatively TRBD1 (6 bases). The CDR3 spans 12 residues. V was trimmed by 6 bases and J by 7 bases, leaving 10 bases between them. The germline CDR1 and CDR2 sequences are ENHRY and SYGVKD.

This clone has a single count. The chain recombines TRBV18 with TRBJ1-4, with D perhaps TRBD1 (5 bases). The CDR3 has 14 amino acids. Germline V gene lookup returns CDR1 KGHSH and CDR2 LQKENI. The V gene lost 5 bases and the J gene lost 5 bases, with 12 bases spanning the gap. In DNA, the CDR3 is TGTGCCAGCTCAGCGGGGACCAACAATGAAAAACTGTTTTTT. Translated, it gives CASSAGTNNEKLFF.

The rearrangement uses TRBV12-2 and TRBJ2-3; TRBD2 is the table's D call and was not checked against the DNA. TRBV12-2 is listed as a pseudogene. The CDR3 runs 15 residues. The CDR3 DNA reads as TGTGCAAGTCGCCAGGGACTAGAAAAGGTGGATACGCAGTATTTT. Translated: CASRQGLEKVDTQYF.